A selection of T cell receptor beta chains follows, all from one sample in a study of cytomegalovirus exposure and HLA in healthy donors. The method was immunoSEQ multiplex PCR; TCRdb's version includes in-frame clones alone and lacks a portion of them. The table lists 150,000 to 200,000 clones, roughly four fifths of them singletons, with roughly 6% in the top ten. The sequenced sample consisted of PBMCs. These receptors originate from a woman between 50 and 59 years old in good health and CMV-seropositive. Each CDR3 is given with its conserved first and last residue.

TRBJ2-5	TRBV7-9	CASSSGVGQETQYF
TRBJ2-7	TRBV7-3	CASSLVSGSDEQYF
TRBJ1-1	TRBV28	CASSYPQGMNTEAFF
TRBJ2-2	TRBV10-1	CASLSTSNTGELFF
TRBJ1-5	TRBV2	CASSDGTRDFYSNQPQHF
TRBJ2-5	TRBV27	CASSFRVSQSTLETQYF
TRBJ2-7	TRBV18	CASSPGSGRDYEQYF
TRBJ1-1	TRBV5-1	CASSQQGMNTEAFF
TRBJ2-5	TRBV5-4	CASSLELAGAQETQYF
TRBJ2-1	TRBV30	CAWSVRRGNEQFF
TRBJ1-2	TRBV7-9	CASSPSGTAHNYGYTF
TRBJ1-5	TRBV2	CASSITGEQGPQHF
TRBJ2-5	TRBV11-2	CASRAGLAGEQETQYF
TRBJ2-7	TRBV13	CASSQATYEQYF
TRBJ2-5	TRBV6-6	CASSANKRGGETQYF
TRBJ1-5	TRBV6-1	CASSEALLRQPQHF
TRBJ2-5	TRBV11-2	CASSWAGTGQRETQYF
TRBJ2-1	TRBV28	CASRKTGDSYNEQFF
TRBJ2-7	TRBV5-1	CASSLAPGTEYEQYF
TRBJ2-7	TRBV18	CASSQGQDYEQYF
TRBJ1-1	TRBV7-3	CASSQGQGRTEAFF
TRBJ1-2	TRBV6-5	CASSTSPRNYGYTF
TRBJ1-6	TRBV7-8	CASSPGQGPISPLHF
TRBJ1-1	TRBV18	CASSLQGGGNTEAFF
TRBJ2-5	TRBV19	CASSIDGGRALETQYF
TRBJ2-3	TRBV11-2	CASSLTAGGSDTQYF
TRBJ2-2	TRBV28	CASSGQGPGELFF
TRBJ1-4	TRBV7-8	CASSLARVEKLFF
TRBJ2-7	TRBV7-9	CASSLTSGDSYEQYF
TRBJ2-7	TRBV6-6	CASAGTSWRLSHEQYF
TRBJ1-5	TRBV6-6	CASSFPQDINQPQHF
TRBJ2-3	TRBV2	CASSDPWQYF
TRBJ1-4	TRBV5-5	CASSSDRQTGEKLFF
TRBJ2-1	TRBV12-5	CASGFAQSGEQFF
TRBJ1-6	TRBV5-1	CASSLAGKGSYNSPLHF
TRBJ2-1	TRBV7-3	CASSSTGNEEQFF
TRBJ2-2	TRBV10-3	CAIREGQSANTGELFF
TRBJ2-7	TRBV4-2	CASSQVLGGVRSYEQYF
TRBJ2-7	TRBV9	CASSPQGASSYEQYF
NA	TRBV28	CASIALGAGSYEQYF
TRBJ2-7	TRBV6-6	CASSYSLAGGYEQYF
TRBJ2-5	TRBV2	CASRRLAGVKETQYF
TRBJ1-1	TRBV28	CASSGQGPAMKTFF
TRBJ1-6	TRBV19	CASSIEGQGTSPLHF
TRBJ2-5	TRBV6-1	CASSERGETQYF
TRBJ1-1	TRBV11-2	CASSFGGGSTEAFF
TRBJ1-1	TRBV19	CASSPSRGNTEAFF
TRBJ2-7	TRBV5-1	CASSKGLEDEQYF
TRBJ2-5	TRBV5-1	CASSLDAGQETQYF
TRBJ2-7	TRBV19	CASSTPGLTYEQYF
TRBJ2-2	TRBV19	CASSRQGPGELFF
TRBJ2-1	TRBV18	CASSPQTGGNEQFF
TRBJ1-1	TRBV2	CASSLNRDINTEAFF
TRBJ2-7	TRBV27	CASSHSTGGRYEQYF
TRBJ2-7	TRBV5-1	CASSLEGVLVAYEQYF
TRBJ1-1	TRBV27	CASSYREGTEAFF
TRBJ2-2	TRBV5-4	CASSNGLAVNTGELFF
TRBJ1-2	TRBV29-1	CSGMDYYGYTF
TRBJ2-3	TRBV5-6	CASSGLAGGSTDTQYF
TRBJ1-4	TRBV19	CASSTISGTGGDEKLFF